This T cell receptor beta chain came from a study of cytomegalovirus exposure and HLA in healthy donors. Deletions cut 4 bases from V and 5 bases from J, with 18 bases between. Germline V CDR1 and CDR2: SNHLY, FYNNEI. The CDR3 covers 15 residues. Overall study findings and caveats: In vitro work confirmed that a few CMV-associated chains recognize CMV antigens.

Turning to this clone: The target antigen is unknown.

Repertoires were generated with immunoSEQ multiplex PCR, while TCRdb's copy carries only in-frame clones and drops some. The table lists some 110,000 clones, about nine tenths of them singletons. Input material: PBMCs. The sequence was obtained from a man younger than 35 in good health and CMV-seronegative. The rearrangement joins TRBV2 to TRBJ2-7, with D perhaps matching TRBD2 (6 bases). Written as DNA, the CDR3 is TGTGCCAGCAGTGTTTACCGTCGGGAGCTCGACGAGCAGTACTTC. Translated: CASSVYRRELDEQYF.